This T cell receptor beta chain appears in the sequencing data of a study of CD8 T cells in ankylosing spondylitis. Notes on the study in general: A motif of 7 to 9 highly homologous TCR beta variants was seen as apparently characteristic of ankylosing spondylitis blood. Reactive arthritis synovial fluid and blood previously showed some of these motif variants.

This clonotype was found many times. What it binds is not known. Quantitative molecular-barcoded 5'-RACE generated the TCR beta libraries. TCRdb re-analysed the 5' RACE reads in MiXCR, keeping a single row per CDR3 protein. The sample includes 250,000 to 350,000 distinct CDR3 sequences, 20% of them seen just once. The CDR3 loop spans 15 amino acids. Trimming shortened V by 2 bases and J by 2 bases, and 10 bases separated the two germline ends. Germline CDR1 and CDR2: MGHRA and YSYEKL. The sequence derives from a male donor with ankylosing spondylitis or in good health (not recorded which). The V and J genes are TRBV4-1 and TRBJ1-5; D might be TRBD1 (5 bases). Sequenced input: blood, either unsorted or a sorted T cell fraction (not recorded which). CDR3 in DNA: TGCGCCAGCAGCCAACCCGGGGCCGGCAATCAGCCCCAGCATTTT. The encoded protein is CASSQPGAGNQPQHF.